The clone carrying this TCR beta chain was found a few times. V was pared by 0 bases and J by 7 bases, with 12 bases between. This CDR3 contains 14 residues. Germline V gene data show CDR1 as LGHNA and CDR2 as YSLEER. The PCR had 60 Vbeta and 13 Jbeta primers. Here immunoSEQ multiplex PCR was the method, and the copy in TCRdb shows in-frame clones only, minus some. Seen here are some 180,000 clones, 75% to 85% observed once, and the top ten hold roughly 2.5%. The data belong to a study of cytomegalovirus exposure and HLA in healthy donors. The chain carries TRBV4-3 and TRBJ1-2, with D maybe TRBD1 (6 bases). This receptor was obtained from a woman aged 25 to 39 in good health and CMV-seropositive. Sequenced: PBMCs. CDR3 loop: CASSQDIWTAGYTF. The CDR3 DNA is TGCGCCAGCAGCCAAGATATCTGGACAGCTGGCTACACCTTC.